These T cell receptor beta chains were read from a single sample in a study of T cells and Merkel cell carcinoma outcomes. Measured with immunoSEQ multiplex PCR; TCRdb has only the in-frame clones, and not every one. This table has some 21,000 clones, about four fifths appearing once. The sample taken for sequencing was tumor tissue from Merkel cell carcinoma. The receptors derive from a human donor with Merkel cell carcinoma. Each CDR3 is given with its conserved first and last residue. The D gene is left open where the match is weak. Expanded clones get a size class; other rows say once, few or many, or leave the size out.

>.|TRBV4-2|.|TRBJ1-1
CASSLDLEFRTVNTEAFF
TGTGCCAGCAGCCTGGATTTGGAGTTCCGGACAGTGAACACTGAAGCTTTCTTT
>.|TRBV10-1|.|TRBJ2-3
CASSGGAIGWNTQYF
TGCGCCAGCAGTGGGGGGGCTATCGGATGGAATACGCAGTATTTT
>.|TRBV5-8|.|TRBJ2-7
CASSFPGRIYEQYF
TGTGCCAGCAGCTTTCCGGGACGGATCTACGAGCAGTACTTC
>.|TRBV4-1|.|TRBJ1-1
CASSQGALRRSEAFF
TGCGCCAGCAGCCAAGGGGCCCTGCGGAGGTCTGAAGCTTTCTTT
>.|TRBV5-4|few|TRBJ1-2
CASSSNLRAGGYTF
TGTGCCAGCAGCTCGAACCTCAGGGCGGGAGGCTACACCTTC
>.|TRBV28|.|TRBJ2-1
CASSLRGSGNEQFF
TGTGCCAGCAGTTTGAGGGGAAGTGGCAATGAGCAGTTCTTC
>TRBD1|TRBV9|.|TRBJ2-1
CASSSRTGWSSDEQFF
TGTGCCAGCAGCTCCCGGACAGGATGGTCCTCCGATGAGCAGTTCTTC
>TRBD2|TRBV2|.|TRBJ2-1
CASTESSGSHEQFF
TGTGCCAGCACGGAGAGTAGCGGGAGTCATGAGCAGTTCTTC
>.|TRBV15|.|TRBJ1-5
CATSRDGYPGPLEHF
TGTGCCACCAGCAGAGATGGATACCCGGGCCCCTTGGAGCATTTT
>.|TRBV4-2|.|TRBJ2-7
CASSEGGTGDYEQYF
TGTGCCAGCAGCGAAGGGGGGACTGGGGACTACGAGCAGTACTTC
>.|TRBV4-1|.|TRBJ2-7
CASSPPGRRAAYEQYF
TGCGCCAGCAGCCCCCCAGGGCGCAGGGCGGCCTACGAGCAGTACTTC
>.|TRBV5-5|.|TRBJ2-7
CASSLGPGIAYEQYF
TGTGCCAGCAGCTTGGGCCCAGGGATTGCCTACGAGCAGTACTTC
>.|TRBV5-1|.|TRBJ2-1
CASSLGGAGGEQFF
TGCGCCAGCAGCCTGGGGGGGGCCGGGGGTGAGCAGTTCTTC
>TRBD1|TRBV5-5|.|TRBJ2-7
CASSAGQGYEQYF
TGTGCCAGCAGCGCGGGACAGGGCTACGAGCAGTACTTC
>.|TRBV15|.|TRBJ2-7
CATSTNRFDLGEQYF
TGTGCCACCAGCACGAACAGGTTCGACCTGGGGGAGCAGTACTTC
>.|TRBV29-1|.|TRBJ1-1
CSGRTDTDTEAFF
TGCAGCGGCCGAACAGATACCGACACTGAAGCTTTCTTT